This T cell receptor beta chain was found in a study of CD8 T cells in ankylosing spondylitis. Study observations and caveats: There was a TCR beta motif, made of 7 or 8 highly homologous variants, that appeared characteristic of ankylosing spondylitis blood.

One entry per CDR3 protein results from TCRdb running MiXCR on the 5' RACE reads. The table lists about 90,000 distinct CDR3 sequences, more than 25% of them singletons, with around 60% in the top ten. This clonotype turned up a few times. Its antigen remains unidentified. The source material was blood, either unsorted or a sorted T cell fraction (not recorded which). The TCR originated in a male donor with ankylosing spondylitis or in good health (not recorded which).

DNA for the CDR3: TGTGCCAGCTCACCACCGTCCGGGAGCGGAGTGGGCACTGAAGCTTTCTTT. It encodes CASSPPSGSGVGTEAFF. The rearrangement joins TRBV18 to TRBJ1-1; D gene unclear. Trimming shortened V by 0 bases and J by 4 bases, and 18 bases separated the two germline ends. Germline V gene data show CDR1 as KGHSH and CDR2 as LQKENI. The CDR3 loop spans 17 amino acids.